Many counts were recorded for the clone carrying this T cell receptor beta chain. This specimen belongs to a study of T-cell reconstitution after alpha-beta-depleted transplantation in children. This CDR3 region has 12 residues. The ends were cut back, 4 bases at V and 8 bases at J, with 10 bases in the middle. Looked up from germline, CDR1 is SGHRS and CDR2 is YFSETQ. The authors prepared the TCRbeta library with unique molecular identifiers. TCRdb reprocessed the PCR reads via MiXCR and lists one record per CDR3 protein. Among approximately 350,000 distinct CDR3 sequences listed, approximately 10% were seen once.

The chain combines TRBV5-1 with TRBJ2-1; D remains ambiguous. The clonotype comes from a human donor who donated a stem cell graft to a child with acute lymphoblastic leukemia. This specimen was PBMCs from the stem cell graft donor, taken from the stem cell graft. DNA of the CDR3: TGCGCCAGCAGCGGCCTTAGCTATGAGCAGTTCTTC. Protein product: CASSGLSYEQFF.